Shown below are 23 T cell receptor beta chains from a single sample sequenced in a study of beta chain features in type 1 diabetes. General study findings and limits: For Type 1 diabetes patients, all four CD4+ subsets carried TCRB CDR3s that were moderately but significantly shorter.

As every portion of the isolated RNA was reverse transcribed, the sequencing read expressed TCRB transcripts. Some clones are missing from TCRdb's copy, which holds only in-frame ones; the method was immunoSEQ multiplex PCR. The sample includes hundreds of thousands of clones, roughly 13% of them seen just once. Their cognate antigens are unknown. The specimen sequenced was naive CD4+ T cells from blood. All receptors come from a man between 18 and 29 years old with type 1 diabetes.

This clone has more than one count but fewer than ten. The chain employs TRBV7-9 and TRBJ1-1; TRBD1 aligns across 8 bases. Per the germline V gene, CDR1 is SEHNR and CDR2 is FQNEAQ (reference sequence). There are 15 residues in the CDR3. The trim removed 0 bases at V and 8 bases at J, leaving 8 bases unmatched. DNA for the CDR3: TGTGCCAGCAGCTTAGCGGCGGACAGGGCCGCCGAAGCTTTCTTT. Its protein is CASSLAADRAAEAFF.

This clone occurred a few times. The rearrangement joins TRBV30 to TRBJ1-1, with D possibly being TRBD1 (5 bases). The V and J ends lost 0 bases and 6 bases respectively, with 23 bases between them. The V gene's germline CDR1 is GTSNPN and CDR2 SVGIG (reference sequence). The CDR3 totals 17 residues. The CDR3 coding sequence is TGTGCCTGGAGTGTACAAGGGGCGATAGCAGGGAAACCTGAAGCTTTCTTT. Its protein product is CAWSVQGAIAGKPEAFF.

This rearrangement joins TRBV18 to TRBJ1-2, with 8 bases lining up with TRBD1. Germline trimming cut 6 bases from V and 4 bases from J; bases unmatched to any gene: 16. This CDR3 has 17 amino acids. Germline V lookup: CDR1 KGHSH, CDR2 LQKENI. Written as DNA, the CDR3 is TGTGCCAGCTCCTCAGGGGGCACTAACGAACGATTCTATGGCTACACCTTC. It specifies CASSSGGTNERFYGYTF.

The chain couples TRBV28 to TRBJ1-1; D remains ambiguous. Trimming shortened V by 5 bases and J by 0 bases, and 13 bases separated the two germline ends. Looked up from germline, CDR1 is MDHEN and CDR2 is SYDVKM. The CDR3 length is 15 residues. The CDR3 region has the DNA TGTGCCAGCAGTCCTAAGAGGTTCCTGAACACTGAAGCTTTCTTT. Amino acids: CASSPKRFLNTEAFF.

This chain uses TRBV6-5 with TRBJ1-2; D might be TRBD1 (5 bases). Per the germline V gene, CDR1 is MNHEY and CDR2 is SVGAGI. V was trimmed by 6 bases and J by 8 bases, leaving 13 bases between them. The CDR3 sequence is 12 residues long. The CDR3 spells CASSRGGVGYTF. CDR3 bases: TGTGCCAGCAGCCGCGGAGGGGTAGGCTACACCTTC.

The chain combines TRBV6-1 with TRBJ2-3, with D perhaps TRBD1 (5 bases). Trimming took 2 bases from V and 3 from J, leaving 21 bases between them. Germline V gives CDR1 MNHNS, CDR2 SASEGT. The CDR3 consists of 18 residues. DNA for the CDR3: TGTGCCAGCAGTGAACCGGCCCACGGTGGGGCGATGACAGATACGCAGTATTTT. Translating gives CASSEPAHGGAMTDTQYF.

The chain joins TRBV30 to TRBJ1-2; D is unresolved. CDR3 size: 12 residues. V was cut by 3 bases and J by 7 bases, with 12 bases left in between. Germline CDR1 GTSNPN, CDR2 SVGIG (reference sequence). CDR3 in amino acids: CAWRSFGIGYTF. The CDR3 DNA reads TGTGCCTGGAGGTCTTTCGGGATTGGCTACACCTTC. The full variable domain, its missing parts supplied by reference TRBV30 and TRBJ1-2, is SQTIHQWPATLVQPVGSPLSLECTVEGTSNPNLYWYRQAAGRGLQLLFYSVGIGQISSEVPQNLSASRPQDRQFILSSKKLLLSDSGFYLCAWRSFGIGYTFGSGTRLTVV.

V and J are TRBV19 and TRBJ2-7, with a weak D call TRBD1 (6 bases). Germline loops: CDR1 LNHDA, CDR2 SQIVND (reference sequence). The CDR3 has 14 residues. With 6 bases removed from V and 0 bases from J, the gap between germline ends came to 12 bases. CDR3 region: CASSHGQSSYEQYF. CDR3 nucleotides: TGTGCCAGTAGCCACGGACAGAGCTCCTACGAGCAGTACTTC.

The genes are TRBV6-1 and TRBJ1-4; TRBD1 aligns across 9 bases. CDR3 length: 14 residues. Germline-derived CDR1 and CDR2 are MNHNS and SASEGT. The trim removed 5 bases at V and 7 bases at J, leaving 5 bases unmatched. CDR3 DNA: TGTGCCAGCAGTCGGACAGGGGATGGTGAAAAACTGTTTTTT. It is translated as CASSRTGDGEKLFF.

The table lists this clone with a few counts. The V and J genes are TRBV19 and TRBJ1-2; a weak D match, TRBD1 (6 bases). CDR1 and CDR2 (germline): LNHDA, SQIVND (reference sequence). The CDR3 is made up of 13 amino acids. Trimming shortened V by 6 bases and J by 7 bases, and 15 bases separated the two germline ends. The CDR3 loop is CASSTGQFIGYTF. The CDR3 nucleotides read TGTGCCAGTAGCACAGGACAGTTCATTGGCTACACCTTC.

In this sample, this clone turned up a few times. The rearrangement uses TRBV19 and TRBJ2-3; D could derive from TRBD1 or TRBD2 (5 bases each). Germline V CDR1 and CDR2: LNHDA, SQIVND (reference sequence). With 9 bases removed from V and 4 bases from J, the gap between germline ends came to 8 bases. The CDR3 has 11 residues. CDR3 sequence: CASGTSDTQYF. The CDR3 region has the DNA TGTGCCAGCGGGACCTCAGATACGCAGTATTTT. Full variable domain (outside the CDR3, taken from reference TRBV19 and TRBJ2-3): DGGITQSPKYLFRKEGQNVTLSCEQNLNHDAMYWYRQDPGQGLRLIYYSQIVNDFQKGDIAEGYSVSREKKESFPLTVTSAQKNPTAFYLCASGTSDTQYFGPGTRLTVL.

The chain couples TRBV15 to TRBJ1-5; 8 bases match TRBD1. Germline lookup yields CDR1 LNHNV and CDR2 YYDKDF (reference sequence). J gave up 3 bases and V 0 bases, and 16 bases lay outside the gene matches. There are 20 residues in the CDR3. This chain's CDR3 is CATSRETKIPRGRVNQPQHF. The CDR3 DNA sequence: TGTGCCACCAGCAGAGAGACCAAGATACCCAGGGGGCGCGTCAATCAGCCCCAGCATTTT.

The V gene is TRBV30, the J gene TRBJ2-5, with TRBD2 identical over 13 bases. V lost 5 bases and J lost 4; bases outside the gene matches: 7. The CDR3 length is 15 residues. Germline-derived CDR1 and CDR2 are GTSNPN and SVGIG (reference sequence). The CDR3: CAWRGLAGVAETQYF. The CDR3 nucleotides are TGTGCCTGGCGAGGACTAGCGGGGGTCGCAGAGACCCAGTACTTC.

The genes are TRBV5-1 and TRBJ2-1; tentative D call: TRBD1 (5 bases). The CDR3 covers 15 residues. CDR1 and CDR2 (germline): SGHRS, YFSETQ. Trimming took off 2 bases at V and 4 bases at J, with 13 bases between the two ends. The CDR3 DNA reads TGCGCCAGCAGCTTAGACTTAGCAGGGTACAATGAGCAGTTCTTC. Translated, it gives CASSLDLAGYNEQFF.

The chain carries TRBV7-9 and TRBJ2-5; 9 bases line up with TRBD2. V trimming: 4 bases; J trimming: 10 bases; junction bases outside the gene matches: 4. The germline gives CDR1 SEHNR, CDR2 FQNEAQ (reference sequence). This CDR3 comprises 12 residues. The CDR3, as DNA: TGTGCCAGCAGCTCGCTAGCGGGGCGCCAGTACTTC. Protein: CASSSLAGRQYF.

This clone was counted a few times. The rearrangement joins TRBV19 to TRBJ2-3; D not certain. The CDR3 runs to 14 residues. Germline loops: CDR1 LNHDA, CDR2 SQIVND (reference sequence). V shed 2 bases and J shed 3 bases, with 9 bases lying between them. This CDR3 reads CASSIPALTDTQYF. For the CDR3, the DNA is TGTGCCAGTAGTATACCGGCTTTAACAGATACGCAGTATTTT.

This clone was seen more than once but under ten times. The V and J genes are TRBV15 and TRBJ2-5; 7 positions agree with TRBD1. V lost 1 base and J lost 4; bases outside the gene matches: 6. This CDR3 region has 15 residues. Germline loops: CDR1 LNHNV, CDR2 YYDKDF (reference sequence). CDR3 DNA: TGTGCCACCAGCAGAGGAGGGGGCCCCCGAGAGACCCAGTACTTC. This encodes CATSRGGGPRETQYF.

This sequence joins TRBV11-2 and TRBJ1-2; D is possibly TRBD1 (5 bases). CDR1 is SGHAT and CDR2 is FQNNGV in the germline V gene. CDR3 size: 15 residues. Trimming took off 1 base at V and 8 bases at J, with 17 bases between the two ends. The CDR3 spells CASSLVDGAPGGYTF. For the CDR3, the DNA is TGTGCCAGCAGCTTAGTAGACGGGGCCCCTGGCGGCTACACCTTC.

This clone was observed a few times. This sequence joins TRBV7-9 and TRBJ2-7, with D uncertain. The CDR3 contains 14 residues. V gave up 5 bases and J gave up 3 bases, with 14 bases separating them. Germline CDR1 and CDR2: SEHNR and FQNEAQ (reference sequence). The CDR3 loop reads CASSIDIQVYEQYF. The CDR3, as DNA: TGTGCCAGCAGCATCGACATTCAAGTCTACGAGCAGTACTTC.

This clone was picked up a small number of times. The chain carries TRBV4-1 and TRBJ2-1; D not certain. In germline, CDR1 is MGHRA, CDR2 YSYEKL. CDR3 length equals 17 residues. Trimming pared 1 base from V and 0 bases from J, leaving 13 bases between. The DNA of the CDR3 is TGCGCCAGCAGCCAAGGTAACGCACAGTACTCCTACAATGAGCAGTTCTTC. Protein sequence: CASSQGNAQYSYNEQFF.

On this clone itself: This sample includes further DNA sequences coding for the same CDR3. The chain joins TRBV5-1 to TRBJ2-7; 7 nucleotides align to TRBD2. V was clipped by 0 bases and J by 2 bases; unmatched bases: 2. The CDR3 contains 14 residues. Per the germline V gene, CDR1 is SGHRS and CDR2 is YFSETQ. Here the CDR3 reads CASSLEAGPYEQYF. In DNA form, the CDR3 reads TGCGCCAGCAGCTTGGAAGCGGGGCCCTACGAGCAGTACTTC.

Written as DNA, the CDR3 is TGTGCCAGCAGATGGACTAGCGGGGGGCCAGAGACCCAGTACTTC. Translated: CASRWTSGGPETQYF. The chain uses TRBV2 and TRBJ2-5, with TRBD2 identical over 14 bases. The CDR3 runs 15 residues. Germline CDR1 and CDR2: SNHLY and FYNNEI. J lost 4 bases, V lost 6 bases, and 4 bases had no gene match.

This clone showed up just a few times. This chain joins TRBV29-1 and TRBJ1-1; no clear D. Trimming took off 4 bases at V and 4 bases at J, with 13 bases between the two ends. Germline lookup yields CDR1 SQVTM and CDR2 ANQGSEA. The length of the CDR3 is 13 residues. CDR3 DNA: TGCAGCGTTGTGTTCGGATTTGGCACTGAAGCTTTCTTT. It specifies CSVVFGFGTEAFF.